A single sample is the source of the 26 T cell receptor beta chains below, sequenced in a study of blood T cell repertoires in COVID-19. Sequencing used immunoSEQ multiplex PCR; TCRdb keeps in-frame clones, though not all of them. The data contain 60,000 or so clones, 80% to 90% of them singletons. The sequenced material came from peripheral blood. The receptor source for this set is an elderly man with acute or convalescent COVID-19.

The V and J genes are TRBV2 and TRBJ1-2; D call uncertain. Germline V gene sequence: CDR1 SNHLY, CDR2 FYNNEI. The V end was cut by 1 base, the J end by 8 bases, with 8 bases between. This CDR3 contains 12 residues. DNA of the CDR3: TGTGCCAGCAGTGAAGTCCCGGGGGGCTACACCTTC. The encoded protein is CASSEVPGGYTF.

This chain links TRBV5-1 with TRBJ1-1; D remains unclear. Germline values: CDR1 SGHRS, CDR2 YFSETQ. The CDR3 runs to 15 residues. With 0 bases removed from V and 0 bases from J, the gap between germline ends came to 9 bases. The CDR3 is CASSLGAAMNTEAFF. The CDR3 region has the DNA TGCGCCAGCAGCTTGGGAGCGGCTATGAACACTGAAGCTTTCTTT.

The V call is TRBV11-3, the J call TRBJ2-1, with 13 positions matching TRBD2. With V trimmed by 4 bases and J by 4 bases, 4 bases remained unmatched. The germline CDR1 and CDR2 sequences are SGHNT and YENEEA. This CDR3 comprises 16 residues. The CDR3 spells CASSSGTSGVYNEQFF. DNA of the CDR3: TGTGCCAGCAGCTCCGGGACTAGCGGGGTTTACAATGAGCAGTTCTTC. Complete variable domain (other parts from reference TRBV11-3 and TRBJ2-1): EAGVVQSPRYKIIEKKQPVAFWCNPISGHNTLYWYLQNLGQGPELLIRYENEEAVDDSQLPKDRFSAERLKGVDSTLKIQPAELGDSAVYLCASSSGTSGVYNEQFFGPGTRLTVL.

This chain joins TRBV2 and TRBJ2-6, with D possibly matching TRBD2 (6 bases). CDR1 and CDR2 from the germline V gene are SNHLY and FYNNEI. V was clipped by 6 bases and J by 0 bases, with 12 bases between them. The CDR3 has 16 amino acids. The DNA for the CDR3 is TGTGCCAGCAGGCGGGACGGCTACTCTGGGGCCAACGTCCTGACTTTC. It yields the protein CASRRDGYSGANVLTF.

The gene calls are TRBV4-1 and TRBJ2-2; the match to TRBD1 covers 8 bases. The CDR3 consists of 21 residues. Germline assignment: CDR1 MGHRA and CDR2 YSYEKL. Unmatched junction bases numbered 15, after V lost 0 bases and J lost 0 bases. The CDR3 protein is CASSQDAPGQASNANTGELFF. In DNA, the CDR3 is TGCGCCAGCAGCCAAGATGCCCCGGGACAGGCGTCTAACGCGAACACCGGGGAGCTGTTTTTT.

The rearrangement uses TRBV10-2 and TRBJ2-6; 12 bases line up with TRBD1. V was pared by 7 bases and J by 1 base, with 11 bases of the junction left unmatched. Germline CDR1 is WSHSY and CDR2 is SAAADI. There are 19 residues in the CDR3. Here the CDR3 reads CASMLKPGQGASGANVLTF. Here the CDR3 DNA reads TGCGCCAGCATGCTTAAACCGGGACAGGGGGCTTCTGGGGCCAACGTCCTGACTTTC.

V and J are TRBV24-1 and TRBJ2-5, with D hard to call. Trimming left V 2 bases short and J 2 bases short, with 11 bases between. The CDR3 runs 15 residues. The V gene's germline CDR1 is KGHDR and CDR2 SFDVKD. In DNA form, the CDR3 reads TGTGCCACCAGTGATTCAACCGGCGGTCAAGAGACCCAGTACTTC. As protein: CATSDSTGGQETQYF.

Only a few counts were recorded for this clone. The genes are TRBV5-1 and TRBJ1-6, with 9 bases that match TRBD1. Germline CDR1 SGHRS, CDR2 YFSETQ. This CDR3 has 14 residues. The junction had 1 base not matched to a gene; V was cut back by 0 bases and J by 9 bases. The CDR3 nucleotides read TGCGCCAGCAGCTTGGGGACAGGGGTTTCACCCCTCCACTTT. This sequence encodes CASSLGTGVSPLHF.

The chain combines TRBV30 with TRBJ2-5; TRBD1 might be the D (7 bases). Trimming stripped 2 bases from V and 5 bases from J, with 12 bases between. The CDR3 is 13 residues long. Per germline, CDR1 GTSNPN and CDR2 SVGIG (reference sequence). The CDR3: CAWSLEGAETQYF. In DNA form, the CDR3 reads TGTGCCTGGAGTTTGGAGGGGGCTGAGACCCAGTACTTC.

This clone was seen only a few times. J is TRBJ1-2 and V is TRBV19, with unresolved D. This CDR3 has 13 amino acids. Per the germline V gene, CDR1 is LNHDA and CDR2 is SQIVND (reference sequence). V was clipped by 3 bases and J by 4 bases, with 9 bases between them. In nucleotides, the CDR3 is TGTGCCAGTAGTATCGGTCAGGTCTATGGCTACACCTTC. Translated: CASSIGQVYGYTF.

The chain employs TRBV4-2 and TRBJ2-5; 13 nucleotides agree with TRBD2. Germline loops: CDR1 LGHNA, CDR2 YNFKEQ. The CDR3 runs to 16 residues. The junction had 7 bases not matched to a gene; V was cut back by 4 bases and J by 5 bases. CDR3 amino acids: CASSLTPTSGGETQYF. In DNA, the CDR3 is TGTGCCAGCAGCCTAACCCCGACTAGCGGGGGGGAGACCCAGTACTTC.

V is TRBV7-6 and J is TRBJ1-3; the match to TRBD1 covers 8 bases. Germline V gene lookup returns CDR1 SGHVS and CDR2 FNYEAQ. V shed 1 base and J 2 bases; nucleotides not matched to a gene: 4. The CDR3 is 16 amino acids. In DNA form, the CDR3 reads TGTGCCAGCAGCTTAGTGTCGGACAGGGCTGGAAACACCATATATTTT. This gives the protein CASSLVSDRAGNTIYF.

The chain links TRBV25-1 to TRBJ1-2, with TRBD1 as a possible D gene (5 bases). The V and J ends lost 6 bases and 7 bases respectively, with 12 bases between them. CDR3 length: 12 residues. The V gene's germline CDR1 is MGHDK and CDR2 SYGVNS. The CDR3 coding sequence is TGTGCCAGCAGCCAGTGGGGCAGTGGCTACACCTTC. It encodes CASSQWGSGYTF.

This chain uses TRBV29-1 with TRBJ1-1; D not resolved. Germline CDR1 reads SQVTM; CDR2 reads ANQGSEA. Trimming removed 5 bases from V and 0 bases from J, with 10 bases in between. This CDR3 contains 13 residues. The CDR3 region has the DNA TGCAGCGTTCGTGGCAGGATGAACACTGAAGCTTTCTTT. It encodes CSVRGRMNTEAFF.

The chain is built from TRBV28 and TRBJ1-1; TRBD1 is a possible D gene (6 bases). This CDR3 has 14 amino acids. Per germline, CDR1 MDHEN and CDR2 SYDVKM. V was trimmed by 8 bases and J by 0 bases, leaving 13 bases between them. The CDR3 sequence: CASCRPGVNTEAFF. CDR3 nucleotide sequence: TGTGCCAGCTGTCGGCCAGGGGTGAACACTGAAGCTTTCTTT.

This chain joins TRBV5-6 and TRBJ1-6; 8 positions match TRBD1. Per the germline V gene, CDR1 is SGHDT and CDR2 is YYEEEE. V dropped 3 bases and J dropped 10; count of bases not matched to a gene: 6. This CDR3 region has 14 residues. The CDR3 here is CASSSWTGRSPLHF. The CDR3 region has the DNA TGTGCCAGCAGCTCCTGGACAGGGCGATCACCCCTCCACTTT. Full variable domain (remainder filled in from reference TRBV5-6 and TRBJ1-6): DAGVTQSPTHLIKTRGQQVTLRCSPKSGHDTVSWYQQALGQGPQFIFQYYEEEERQRGNFPDRFSGHQFPNYSSELNVNALLLGDSALYLCASSSWTGRSPLHFGNGTRLTVT.

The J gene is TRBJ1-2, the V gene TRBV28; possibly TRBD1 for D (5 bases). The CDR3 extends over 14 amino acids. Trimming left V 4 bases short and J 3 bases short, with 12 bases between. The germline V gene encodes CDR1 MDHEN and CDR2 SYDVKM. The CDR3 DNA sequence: TGTGCCAGCAGTTCAGGGTCGAGCTACTATGGCTACACCTTC. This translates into CASSSGSSYYGYTF.

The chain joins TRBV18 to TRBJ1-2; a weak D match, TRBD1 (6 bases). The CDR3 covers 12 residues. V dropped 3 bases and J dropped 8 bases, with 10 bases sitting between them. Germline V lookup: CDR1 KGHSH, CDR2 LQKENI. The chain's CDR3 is CASSPAGEGYTF. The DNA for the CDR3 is TGTGCCAGCTCACCGGCAGGGGAAGGCTACACCTTC.

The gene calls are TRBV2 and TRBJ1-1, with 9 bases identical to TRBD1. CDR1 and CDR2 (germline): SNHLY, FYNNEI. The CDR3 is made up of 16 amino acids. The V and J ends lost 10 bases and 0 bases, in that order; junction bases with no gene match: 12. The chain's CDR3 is CATTEDRGKMNTEAFF. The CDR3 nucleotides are TGTGCCACCACCGAGGACAGGGGAAAAATGAACACTGAAGCTTTCTTT.

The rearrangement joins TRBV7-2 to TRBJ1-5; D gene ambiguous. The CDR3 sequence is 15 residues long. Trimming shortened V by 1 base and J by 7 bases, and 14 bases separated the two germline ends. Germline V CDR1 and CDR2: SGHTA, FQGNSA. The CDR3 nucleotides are TGTGCCAGCAGCTTAGGATCCGGCTCGGGGCAGCCCCAGCATTTT. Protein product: CASSLGSGSGQPQHF.

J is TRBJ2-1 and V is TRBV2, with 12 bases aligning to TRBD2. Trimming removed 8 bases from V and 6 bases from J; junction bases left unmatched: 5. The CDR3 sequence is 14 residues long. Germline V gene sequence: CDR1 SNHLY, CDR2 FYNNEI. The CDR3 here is CASGRLAGANEQFF. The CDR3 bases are TGTGCCAGCGGGCGACTAGCGGGGGCCAATGAGCAGTTCTTC.

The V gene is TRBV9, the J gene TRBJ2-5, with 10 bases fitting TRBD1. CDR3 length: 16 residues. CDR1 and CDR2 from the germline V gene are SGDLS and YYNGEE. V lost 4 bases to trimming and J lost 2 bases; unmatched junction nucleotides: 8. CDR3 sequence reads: CASSLQTGGKQETQYF. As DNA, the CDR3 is TGTGCCAGCAGCCTCCAGACAGGGGGCAAACAAGAGACCCAGTACTTC.

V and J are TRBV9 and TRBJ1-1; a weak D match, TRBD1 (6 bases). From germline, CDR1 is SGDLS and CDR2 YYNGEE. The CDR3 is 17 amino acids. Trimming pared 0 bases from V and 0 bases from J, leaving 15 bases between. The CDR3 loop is CASSVVGQGFMNTEAFF. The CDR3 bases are TGTGCCAGCAGCGTAGTTGGGCAGGGGTTCATGAACACTGAAGCTTTCTTT. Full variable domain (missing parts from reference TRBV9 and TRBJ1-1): DSGVTQTPKHLITATGQRVTLRCSPRSGDLSVYWYQQSLDQGLQFLIQYYNGEERAKGNILERFSAQQFPDLHSELNLSSLELGDSALYFCASSVVGQGFMNTEAFFGQGTRLTVV.

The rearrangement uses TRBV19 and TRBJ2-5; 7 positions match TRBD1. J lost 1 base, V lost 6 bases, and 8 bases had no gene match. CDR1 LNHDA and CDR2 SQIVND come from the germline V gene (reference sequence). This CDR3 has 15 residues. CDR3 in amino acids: CASSLRRDSQETQYF. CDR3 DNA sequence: TGTGCCAGTAGCCTGCGCCGGGACAGCCAAGAGACCCAGTACTTC.

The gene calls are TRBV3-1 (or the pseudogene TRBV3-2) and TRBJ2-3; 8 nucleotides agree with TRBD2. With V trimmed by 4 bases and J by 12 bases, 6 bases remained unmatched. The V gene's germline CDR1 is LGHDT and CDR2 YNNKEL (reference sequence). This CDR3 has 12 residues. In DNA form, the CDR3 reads TGTGCCAGCAGCCCCCGCGGGGGGTCTCAGTATTTT. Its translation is CASSPRGGSQYF.

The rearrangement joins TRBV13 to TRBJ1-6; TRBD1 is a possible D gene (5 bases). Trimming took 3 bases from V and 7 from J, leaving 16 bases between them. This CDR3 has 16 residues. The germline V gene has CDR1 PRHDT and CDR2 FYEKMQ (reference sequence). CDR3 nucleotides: TGTGCCAGCAGCTTTAGTTCGGGGGGAAGAAATTCACCCCTCCACTTT. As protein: CASSFSSGGRNSPLHF.